This TCR beta chain was obtained from a study of CD8+ T cells in alopecia areata. Following RNA extraction, reverse transcription yielded cDNA that acted as the sequencing template. The assay was immunoSEQ multiplex PCR, and TCRdb's table has in-frame clones only and misses some. The sample records 150,000 or so clones, less than 75% being singletons. V shed 2 bases and J shed 6 bases, with 9 bases lying between them. The CDR3 runs 12 residues. The germline gives CDR1 SQVTM, CDR2 ANQGSEA. This clone was found a few times. This sample's treatment: oral pan-JAK inhibitor, 5-10 mg twice daily. V gene TRBV29-1 combines with J gene TRBJ2-3; D is unresolved. Sequenced here: CD4+ T cells sorted from blood, sampled between weeks 55 and 70, from a patient treated with tofacitinib. This TCR was recovered from a human donor with alopecia areata. The CDR3 sequence: CSVERGVDTQYF. The CDR3 DNA is TGCAGCGTTGAACGAGGAGTCGATACGCAGTATTTT.